This T cell receptor (beta chain) was captured in a study of T cells in localized non-small cell lung cancer. Notes on the study in general: An association was observed between higher blood T cell density and longer overall survival. Tumor trailed uninvolved adjacent lung in T cell clonality, which peaked there. Researchers found a median roughly 56 of the top 100 tumor clones in adjacent lung. Because sequencing included only one region (of the tumor), heterogeneity remains possible.

About this clone itself: Its antigen is not known.

The CDR3 is made up of 14 amino acids. CDR1 MNHEY and CDR2 SVGAGI come from the germline V gene. The germline V and J ends were trimmed by 5 bases and 5 bases, with 10 bases remaining between them. Profiled with immunoSEQ multiplex PCR; TCRdb holds only in-frame clones, not every one. The data hold tens of thousands of clones, with about 88% observed a single time. The sequence derives from a woman aged 40 to 75 with stage I lung adenocarcinoma. The chain couples TRBV6-5 to TRBJ1-6; D uncertain. The sequenced sample was peripheral blood, obtained before any cancer treatment. Written as DNA, the CDR3 is TGTGCCAGCAGTAACGGACTGAATAATTCACCCCTCCACTTT. Translating gives CASSNGLNNSPLHF.